The 27 T cell receptor beta chains below come from one sample, sequenced in a study of cytomegalovirus exposure and HLA in healthy donors. TCRdb's table, derived via immunoSEQ multiplex PCR, lists solely in-frame clones and lacks some. Of under 85,000 clones listed, 94% are singletons. The specimen was PBMCs. The receptors shown here come from a woman aged 18-29 years in good health and CMV-seropositive.

The gene calls are TRBV9 and TRBJ2-2; maybe TRBD1 (6 bases). The CDR3 runs to 16 residues. Germline V gene sequence: CDR1 SGDLS, CDR2 YYNGEE. Trimming took 0 bases from V and 1 from J, leaving 10 bases between them. The CDR3 spells CASSVASRGNTGELFF. The CDR3 region has the DNA TGTGCCAGCAGCGTAGCGTCCAGGGGGAACACCGGGGAGCTGTTTTTT.

This chain links TRBV9 with TRBJ2-3, with 11 bases that match TRBD2. Trimming removed 0 bases from V and 5 bases from J; junction bases left unmatched: 5. Germline assignment: CDR1 SGDLS and CDR2 YYNGEE. The CDR3 length is 16 residues. CDR3 sequence (DNA): TGTGCCAGCAGCGTAGAACTAGCGGGAGTGAGAGATACGCAGTATTTT. Translated, it gives CASSVELAGVRDTQYF. The variable domain in full, completed from reference TRBV9 and TRBJ2-3, reads DSGVTQTPKHLITATGQRVTLRCSPRSGDLSVYWYQQSLDQGLQFLIQYYNGEERAKGNILERFSAQQFPDLHSELNLSSLELGDSALYFCASSVELAGVRDTQYFGPGTRLTVL.

The rearrangement joins TRBV27 to TRBJ1-1, with a weak D call TRBD1 (5 bases). The CDR3 has 13 residues. Germline loops: CDR1 MNHEY, CDR2 SMNVEV (reference sequence). Deletions cut 3 bases from V and 4 bases from J, with 9 bases between. CDR3 loop: CASSFGGGTEAFF. CDR3 nucleotides: TGTGCCAGCAGTTTTGGGGGGGGCACTGAAGCTTTCTTT.

The chain recombines TRBV25-1 with TRBJ1-4, with TRBD1 matching 9 bases. This CDR3 comprises 16 residues. Germline lookup yields CDR1 MGHDK and CDR2 SYGVNS. Unmatched junction bases numbered 7, after V lost 4 bases and J lost 4 bases. The CDR3 DNA is TGTGCCAGCAGTGGGGCCGGGACAGGGTATAATGAAAAACTGTTTTTT. Translated: CASSGAGTGYNEKLFF.

The genes are TRBV4-3 and TRBJ1-3; D gene ambiguous. CDR1 is LGHNA and CDR2 is YSLEER in the germline V gene. The CDR3 is 14 residues long. The ends were cut back, 1 base at V and 3 bases at J, with 7 bases in the middle. CDR3 sequence reads: CASSQARIGNTIYF. DNA for the CDR3: TGCGCCAGCAGCCAAGCCAGAATTGGAAACACCATATATTTT.

This chain links TRBV29-1 with TRBJ2-3; TRBD2 agrees at 7 bases. Germline V lookup: CDR1 SQVTM, CDR2 ANQGSEA. The CDR3 spans 15 residues. The V segment lost 4 bases and the J segment 0 bases; nucleotides outside the gene matches: 7. CDR3 sequence reads: CSVGVSGASTDTQYF. The CDR3 DNA reads as TGCAGCGTTGGGGTGAGCGGGGCTAGCACAGATACGCAGTATTTT.

This rearrangement joins TRBV7-9 to TRBJ2-7, with a possible D match to TRBD2 (5 bases). Trimming removed 4 bases from V and 6 bases from J, with 10 bases in between. Germline assignment: CDR1 SEHNR and CDR2 FQNEAQ (reference sequence). The CDR3 is 12 amino acids. Written as DNA, the CDR3 is TGTGCCAGCAGCTATGGACTGGGCGAGCAGTACTTC. The encoded protein is CASSYGLGEQYF. The complete variable domain, with remaining parts taken from reference TRBV7-9 and TRBJ2-7, reads DTGVSQNPRHKITKRGQNVTFRCDPISEHNRLYWYRQTLGQGPEFLTYFQNEAQLEKSRLLSDRFSAERPKGSFSTLEIQRTEQGDSAMYLCASSYGLGEQYFGPGTRLTVT.

The chain is built from TRBV11-1 and TRBJ2-7; possibly TRBD1 for D (6 bases). Germline assignment: CDR1 SGHAT and CDR2 FQDESV (reference sequence). The CDR3 has 15 residues. The V and J ends lost 0 bases and 4 bases respectively, with 13 bases between them. In nucleotides, the CDR3 is TGTGCCAGCAGCTTAGCTGTGACAGGAACTTACGAGCAGTACTTC. Its protein product is CASSLAVTGTYEQYF.

The chain recombines TRBV5-1 with TRBJ2-1; 7 bases map to TRBD1. Germline V lookup: CDR1 SGHRS, CDR2 YFSETQ. The CDR3 extends over 15 amino acids. The junction had 4 bases not matched to a gene; V was cut back by 0 bases and J by 4 bases. The CDR3: CASSLEGTVYNEQFF. CDR3 bases: TGCGCCAGCAGCTTGGAAGGGACAGTTTACAATGAGCAGTTCTTC.

This chain connects TRBV15 to TRBJ2-1; TRBD2 agrees at 13 bases. The CDR3 contains 15 residues. Germline V gene data show CDR1 as LNHNV and CDR2 as YYDKDF (reference sequence). The junction had 6 bases not matched to a gene; V was cut back by 3 bases and J by 10 bases. DNA for the CDR3: TGTGCCACCAGCAGGGAAAGGACTAGCGGGAGAGAGCAGTTCTTC. This encodes CATSRERTSGREQFF.

J is TRBJ2-3 and V is TRBV19; maybe TRBD2 (6 bases). The germline gives CDR1 LNHDA, CDR2 SQIVND (reference sequence). This CDR3 spans 15 amino acids. V shed 6 bases and J shed 0 bases, with 13 bases lying between them. Written as DNA, the CDR3 is TGTGCCAGTAGATTGAACGGGGGTAGCACAGATACGCAGTATTTT. Protein product: CASRLNGGSTDTQYF.

This chain connects TRBV21-1 to TRBJ2-5; TRBD1 is the table's D call, not checked against the DNA. TRBV21-1 is a pseudogene segment. The CDR3 sequence is 15 residues long. The CDR3 DNA follows: TGTGCCAGCAGCCAAGACATAGACAGGGGAGAGACCCAGTACTTC. Translated, it gives CASSQDIDRGETQYF.

V and J are TRBV21-1 and TRBJ2-7; the D call TRBD1 from the table was never checked on the DNA. TRBV21-1 is flagged as a pseudogene. The CDR3 spans 16 residues. CDR3 nucleotides: TGTGCCAGCAGCAAAGATTCCGGGACAGCCACTACGGAGCAGTACTTC. It codes for CASSKDSGTATTEQYF.

The J gene is TRBJ1-5, the V gene TRBV13, with no clear D. This CDR3 has 14 amino acids. Germline CDR1 is PRHDT and CDR2 is FYEKMQ (reference sequence). Deletions cut 0 bases from V and 6 bases from J, with 9 bases between. DNA of the CDR3: TGTGCCAGCAGCTTAGGCCACCGCGGTCAGCCCCAGCATTTT. Its protein is CASSLGHRGQPQHF. Looking up the rest from reference TRBV13 and TRBJ1-5 gives the full variable domain: AAGVIQSPRHLIKEKRETATLKCYPIPRHDTVYWYQQGPGQDPQFLISFYEKMQSDKGSIPDRFSAQQFSDYHSELNMSSLELGDSALYFCASSLGHRGQPQHFGDGTRLSIL.

This chain links TRBV7-9 with TRBJ1-1, with 11 nucleotides matching TRBD1. Trimming at V came to 0 bases and at J to 11 bases, leaving 5 bases not matched to a gene. CDR3 length: 14 residues. The germline V gene encodes CDR1 SEHNR and CDR2 FQNEAQ (reference sequence). The CDR3: CASSLASGTGGAFF. CDR3 sequence (DNA): TGTGCCAGCAGCTTAGCATCCGGGACAGGGGGGGCTTTCTTT.

V is TRBV18 and J is TRBJ1-5; a weak D match, TRBD1 (5 bases). Deletions cut 4 bases from V and 6 bases from J, with 10 bases between. The germline gives CDR1 KGHSH, CDR2 LQKENI. The CDR3 length is 13 residues. The CDR3 DNA reads TGTGCCAGCTCACTACAGGATAGTCAGCCCCAGCATTTT. It codes for CASSLQDSQPQHF.

The chain carries TRBV6-1 and TRBJ2-7; no reliable D call. Germline V gene sequence: CDR1 MNHNS, CDR2 SASEGT. The length of the CDR3 is 13 residues. The V gene lost 2 bases and the J gene lost 0 bases, with 5 bases spanning the gap. The CDR3 nucleotides read TGTGCCAGCAGTGAATTTAACTCCTACGAGCAGTACTTC. This encodes CASSEFNSYEQYF.

The chain joins TRBV27 to TRBJ1-2; 7 positions match TRBD1. Germline-derived CDR1 and CDR2 are MNHEY and SMNVEV (reference sequence). Trimming took 3 bases from V and 8 from J; bases not matched to a gene: 12. The CDR3 consists of 15 residues. As DNA, the CDR3 is TGTGCCAGCAGTTTCGGGACCGGAAGCAGGGGGGGCTACACCTTC. Its protein product is CASSFGTGSRGGYTF.

This chain connects TRBV18 to TRBJ1-5; D call uncertain. Germline CDR1 is KGHSH and CDR2 is LQKENI. The CDR3 consists of 14 residues. The germline V and J ends were trimmed by 2 bases and 1 base, with 6 bases remaining between them. CDR3 nucleotide sequence: TGTGCCAGCTCACCAGTAGAGAGCAATCAGCCCCAGCATTTT. It translates to CASSPVESNQPQHF. The variable domain in full, completed from reference TRBV18 and TRBJ1-5, reads NAGVMQNPRHLVRRRGQEARLRCSPMKGHSHVYWYRQLPEEGLKFMVYLQKENIIDESGMPKERFSAEFPKEGPSILRIQQVVRGDSAAYFCASSPVESNQPQHFGDGTRLSIL.

The CDR3 nucleotides are TGTGCCAGCAGCATATTACGACGGGGAAGGGGGAGCACTGAAGCTTTCTTT. Translation: CASSILRRGRGSTEAFF. The chain employs TRBV13 and TRBJ1-1; TRBD1 might be the D (6 bases). Germline values: CDR1 PRHDT, CDR2 FYEKMQ (reference sequence). The CDR3 has 17 residues. Trimming left V 5 bases short and J 4 bases short, with 23 bases between.

The chain recombines TRBV30 with TRBJ2-7; possibly TRBD1 for D (5 bases). Germline loops: CDR1 GTSNPN, CDR2 SVGIG (reference sequence). The CDR3 consists of 11 residues. The germline V and J ends were trimmed by 7 bases and 7 bases, with 14 bases remaining between them. The CDR3 region is CASGQGGEQYF. For the CDR3, the DNA is TGTGCCTCAGGTCAGGGTGGAGAGCAGTACTTC.

This clone was counted between two and nine times. The rearrangement joins TRBV19 to TRBJ2-5; D not resolved. V lost 2 bases and J 2 bases, leaving 9 bases between the germline ends. Per the germline V gene, CDR1 is LNHDA and CDR2 is SQIVND (reference sequence). This CDR3 region has 14 residues. The CDR3 loop is CASSILGRQETQYF. For the CDR3, the DNA is TGTGCCAGTAGTATACTAGGTCGGCAAGAGACCCAGTACTTC.

The chain joins TRBV9 to TRBJ1-1; a weak D match, TRBD1 (5 bases). This CDR3 spans 12 amino acids. CDR1 SGDLS and CDR2 YYNGEE come from the germline V gene. V was shortened by 4 bases and J by 5 bases, with 9 bases between the two germline ends. The CDR3, as DNA: TGTGCCAGCAGCCCCCAGGGAACTGAAGCTTTCTTT. As protein: CASSPQGTEAFF.

This chain connects TRBV7-6 to TRBJ1-2, with a weak D call TRBD1 (6 bases). V was clipped by 4 bases and J by 8 bases, with 14 bases between them. Germline V gene data show CDR1 as SGHVS and CDR2 as FNYEAQ. The CDR3 is 13 residues long. The CDR3 DNA sequence: TGTGCCAGCAGCTCGGTACAGGGTTCAGGCTACACCTTC. Amino acids: CASSSVQGSGYTF.

This chain connects TRBV5-1 to TRBJ1-1; TRBD1 matches 8 bases. Per germline, CDR1 SGHRS and CDR2 YFSETQ. This CDR3 has 15 residues. V trimming: 4 bases; J trimming: 4 bases; junction bases outside the gene matches: 9. The CDR3, as DNA: TGCGCCAGCAGCGCCCTCGGACAGGGAGCCACTGAAGCTTTCTTT. Its protein product is CASSALGQGATEAFF.

The V and J genes are TRBV7-6 and TRBJ2-1; D may be TRBD1 (5 bases). The CDR3 has 14 amino acids. Germline V gene sequence: CDR1 SGHVS, CDR2 FNYEAQ. V was trimmed by 1 base and J by 11 bases, leaving 15 bases between them. CDR3 sequence reads: CASSLGQEGAQQFF. The CDR3 DNA is TGTGCCAGCAGCTTAGGCCAGGAAGGGGCCCAGCAGTTCTTC.

This CDR3 reads CAWSAAGGVPGELFF. The CDR3 region has the DNA TGTGCCTGGAGTGCGGCCGGGGGGGTACCCGGGGAGCTGTTTTTT. The rearrangement links TRBV30 to TRBJ2-2; 8 nucleotides align to TRBD2. The CDR3 totals 15 residues. V was clipped by 1 base and J by 6 bases; unmatched bases: 7. Germline CDR1 reads GTSNPN; CDR2 reads SVGIG (reference sequence).